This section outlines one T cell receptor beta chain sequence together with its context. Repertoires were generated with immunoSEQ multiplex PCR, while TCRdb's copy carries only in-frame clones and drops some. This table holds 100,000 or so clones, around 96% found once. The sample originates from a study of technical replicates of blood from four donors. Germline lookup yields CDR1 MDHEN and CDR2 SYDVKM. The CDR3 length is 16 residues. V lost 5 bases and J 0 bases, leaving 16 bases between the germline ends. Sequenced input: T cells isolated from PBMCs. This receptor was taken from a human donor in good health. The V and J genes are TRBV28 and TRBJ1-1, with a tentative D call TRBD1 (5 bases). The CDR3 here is CASSLDLRDLNTEAFF. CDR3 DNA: TGTGCCAGCAGTCTCGACCTCAGGGATTTGAACACTGAAGCTTTCTTT.